The 30 T cell receptor beta chains given below trace back to one sample, sequenced in a study of Graves' ophthalmopathy and Graves' hyperthyroidism. RNA transcripts provided the template for amplifying TCR beta CDR3 regions. In the first round, RT-PCR was carried out with HTBI primers, and a multiplex PCR formed the second round. Using its own MiXCR run on the multiplex PCR reads, TCRdb lists one record per CDR3 protein. Counted here are approximately 480,000 distinct CDR3 sequences, under 15% occurring once; the ten biggest clones make up 8% to 10%. The sequenced sample consisted of blood. All receptors derive from a woman in her twenties or thirties with Graves' ophthalmopathy.

This clonotype showed up many times. The genes are TRBV10-3 and TRBJ2-7, with no clear D. CDR1 and CDR2 (germline): ENHRY, SYGVKD. Trimming cost V 6 bases and J 6 bases, with 15 bases left between them. The CDR3 has 13 amino acids. The CDR3 spells CAIRYSVEGEQYF. Here the CDR3 DNA reads TGTGCCATCAGATACAGCGTAGAAGGCGAGCAGTACTTC.

The table lists this clonotype with a few counts. This chain joins TRBV6-1 and TRBJ2-3; D gene ambiguous. The germline V gene has CDR1 MNHNS and CDR2 SASEGT. V was clipped by 6 bases and J by 0 bases, with 13 bases between them. This CDR3 comprises 15 residues. CDR3 coding DNA: TGTGCCAGCAGGCGAGCCACGCCTAGCACAGATACGCAGTATTTT. It specifies CASRRATPSTDTQYF.

The gene calls are TRBV30 and TRBJ1-1; no definite D call. Germline-derived CDR1 and CDR2 are GTSNPN and SVGIG (reference sequence). With 4 bases removed from V and 3 bases from J, the gap between germline ends came to 9 bases. The CDR3 extends over 12 amino acids. The CDR3, as DNA: TGTGCCTGGACCGGCGGGGACACTGAAGCTTTCTTT. It translates to CAWTGGDTEAFF. The full variable domain, rest sourced from reference TRBV30 and TRBJ1-1, is SQTIHQWPATLVQPVGSPLSLECTVEGTSNPNLYWYRQAAGRGLQLLFYSVGIGQISSEVPQNLSASRPQDRQFILSSKKLLLSDSGFYLCAWTGGDTEAFFGQGTRLTVV.

This clonotype occurred many times. The chain carries TRBV11-2 and TRBJ1-5, with 9 bases lining up with TRBD1. The CDR3 is 17 amino acids. V was clipped by 1 base and J by 3 bases; unmatched bases: 7. Germline V gene lookup returns CDR1 SGHAT and CDR2 FQNNGV. The CDR3 is CASSLVWTGVFNQPQHF. CDR3 in DNA: TGTGCCAGCAGCTTAGTTTGGACAGGGGTTTTCAATCAGCCCCAGCATTTT.

This clonotype was detected ten times or more. The V and J genes are TRBV11-2 and TRBJ2-3; D unclear. Deletions cut 1 base from V and 4 bases from J, with 3 bases between. CDR1 and CDR2 from the germline V gene are SGHAT and FQNNGV. The CDR3 runs 12 residues. The CDR3 protein is CASSLVADTQYF. CDR3 sequence (DNA): TGTGCCAGCAGCTTAGTTGCAGATACGCAGTATTTT. The whole variable domain, filled in from reference TRBV11-2 and TRBJ2-3, reads EAGVAQSPRYKIIEKRQSVAFWCNPISGHATLYWYQQILGQGPKLLIQFQNNGVVDDSQLPKDRFSAERLKGVDSTLKIQPAKLEDSAVYLCASSLVADTQYFGPGTRLTVL.

This clonotype was recorded at least ten times. The chain has TRBV28 and TRBJ2-5, with a weak D call TRBD1 (6 bases). Trimming pared 2 bases from V and 2 bases from J, leaving 12 bases between. Per germline, CDR1 MDHEN and CDR2 SYDVKM. There are 15 residues in the CDR3. The CDR3 sequence: CASSLVGQRQETQYF. DNA for the CDR3: TGTGCCAGCAGTTTAGTGGGACAACGGCAAGAGACCCAGTACTTC. The entire variable domain, with the rest obtained from reference TRBV28 and TRBJ2-5, is as follows: DVKVTQSSRYLVKRTGEKVFLECVQDMDHENMFWYRQDPGLGLRLIYFSYDVKMKEKGDIPEGYSVSREKKERFSLILESASTNQTSMYLCASSLVGQRQETQYFGPGTRLLVL.

This clonotype was recorded at least ten times. The J gene is TRBJ2-6, the V gene TRBV6-2 or TRBV6-3; 7 positions match TRBD1. This CDR3 has 15 amino acids. V was pared by 6 bases and J by 2 bases, with 4 bases of the junction left unmatched. CDR1 and CDR2 (germline): MNHEY, SVGEGT. The CDR3 nucleotides are TGTGCCAGCAGATTTACAGGGGCTGGGGCCAACGTCCTGACTTTC. This encodes CASRFTGAGANVLTF.

The chain links TRBV3-1 to TRBJ1-1; TRBD1 matches 10 bases. CDR1 is LGHDT, CDR2 YNNKEL, per germline (reference sequence). This CDR3 comprises 17 residues. The trim removed 0 bases at V and 0 bases at J, leaving 4 bases unmatched. The CDR3 nucleotides read TGTGCCAGCAGCCAAGATTGGGACAGGGGAATGAACACTGAAGCTTTCTTT. This encodes CASSQDWDRGMNTEAFF. The full variable domain, with the rest looked up from reference TRBV3-1 and TRBJ1-1, is DTAVSQTPKYLVTQMGNDKSIKCEQNLGHDTMYWYKQDSKKFLKIMFSYNNKELIINETVPNRFSPKSPDKAHLNLHINSLELGDSAVYFCASSQDWDRGMNTEAFFGQGTRLTVV.

This chain links TRBV18 with TRBJ1-5; TRBD1 matches 10 bases. From germline, CDR1 is KGHSH and CDR2 LQKENI. The CDR3 length is 16 residues. With V trimmed by 4 bases and J by 2 bases, 5 bases remained unmatched. CDR3 amino acids: CASSLLGTGGNQPQHF. DNA of the CDR3: TGTGCCAGCTCACTCCTCGGGACAGGGGGCAATCAGCCCCAGCATTTT.

CDR3 in DNA: TGCGCCAGCAGCTTGGCCGGGGCAGCATACACCGGGGAGCTGTTTTTT. It yields the protein CASSLAGAAYTGELFF. The V call is TRBV5-1, the J call TRBJ2-2, with D possibly called TRBD1 or TRBD2 (5 bases each). This CDR3 is 16 amino acids long. The germline V and J ends were trimmed by 0 bases and 3 bases, with 12 bases remaining between them. CDR1 is SGHRS and CDR2 is YFSETQ in the germline V gene.

This clonotype has at least ten counts. The chain uses TRBV15 and TRBJ2-6; perhaps TRBD1 as D (5 bases). Germline CDR1 and CDR2: LNHNV and YYDKDF (reference sequence). CDR3 length: 16 residues. Trimming shortened V by 1 base and J by 4 bases, and 11 bases separated the two germline ends. CDR3 nucleotide sequence: TGTGCCACCAGCAGAGTTCAGGGCGTCGGGGCCAACGTCCTGACTTTC. Protein sequence: CATSRVQGVGANVLTF.

This clonotype was seen a few times. The rearrangement links TRBV4-1 to TRBJ2-5; no reliable D call. The CDR3 contains 15 residues. CDR1 and CDR2 from the germline V gene are MGHRA and YSYEKL. Trimming removed 0 bases at V and 4 bases at J, with 12 bases between. The CDR3 here is CASSQEGSGGETQYF. In DNA, the CDR3 is TGCGCCAGCAGCCAAGAAGGGTCGGGCGGAGAGACCCAGTACTTC.

This clonotype appeared many times. The chain carries TRBV6-5 and TRBJ2-2; no clear D gene. The V end lost 2 bases, the J end lost 1 base, and 8 bases lay between the germline ends. CDR3 length equals 15 residues. The germline V gene encodes CDR1 MNHEY and CDR2 SVGAGI. The CDR3 spells CASSYGIRNTGELFF. The CDR3 DNA reads as TGTGCCAGCAGTTACGGCATTAGGAACACCGGGGAGCTGTTTTTT.

In regard to this clonotype: A much bigger clone sits one base away, suggesting this may be a read error. The missing conserved phenylalanine or tryptophan at the end of this CDR3 makes a read error likely. The chain is built from TRBV27 and TRBJ1-5; TRBD1 matches 9 bases. Looked up from germline, CDR1 is MNHEY and CDR2 is SMNVEV (reference sequence). V was pared by 5 bases and J by 3 bases, with 8 bases of the junction left unmatched. The CDR3 contains 16 residues. The CDR3 nucleotides read TGTGCCAGCAGTCCAACTACAGGGGGCTACAATCAGCCCCAGCATTTG. Protein product: CASSPTTGGYNQPQHL.

Many counts were recorded for this clonotype. The CDR3 here is CASRRTGSSGNTIYF. CDR3 coding DNA: TGTGCCAGCAGAAGGACAGGGAGCTCTGGAAACACCATATATTTT. The chain uses TRBV12-3 or TRBV12-4 and TRBJ1-3; 8 bases match TRBD1. This CDR3 spans 15 amino acids. V lost 6 bases, J lost 0 bases, and 4 bases stayed unmatched.

This clonotype was seen ten or more times. V is TRBV14 and J is TRBJ1-5; a possible D gene is TRBD1 (6 bases). This CDR3 region has 13 residues. V was shortened by 2 bases and J by 5 bases, with 7 bases between the two germline ends. CDR1 and CDR2 (germline): SGHDN, FVKESK. This chain's CDR3 is CASSQRGDQPQHF. As DNA, the CDR3 is TGTGCCAGCAGCCAAAGGGGGGATCAGCCCCAGCATTTT.

This clonotype was counted ten times or more. The rearrangement uses TRBV5-6 and TRBJ2-7; perhaps TRBD1 as D (6 bases). This CDR3 contains 15 residues. Trimming took 4 bases from V and 4 from J, leaving 18 bases between them. CDR1 is SGHDT, CDR2 YYEEEE, per germline. CDR3 amino acids: CASSRPGQGYYEQYF. Written as DNA, the CDR3 is TGTGCCAGCAGCCGCCCCGGGCAGGGGTATTACGAGCAGTACTTC.

The rearrangement uses TRBV27 and TRBJ1-5; D uncertain. CDR3 length equals 13 residues. V was cut by 6 bases and J by 7 bases, with 13 bases left in between. Germline V gene data show CDR1 as MNHEY and CDR2 as SMNVEV (reference sequence). DNA of the CDR3: TGTGCCAGCAGCGCCGAGCCGGGACAGCCCCAGCATTTT. Translated: CASSAEPGQPQHF.

This clonotype has ten or more counts. The junction and the germline gene differ at one end; a read error may be behind it. V gene TRBV30 combines with J gene TRBJ2-7; D perhaps matches TRBD2 (6 bases). Germline lookup yields CDR1 GTSNPN and CDR2 SVGIG (reference sequence). The CDR3 contains 9 residues. CDR3 residues: CAWRQRTNF. In DNA, the CDR3 is TGTGCCTGGAGACAACGGACTAACTTC.

This clonotype was seen many times. This chain joins TRBV6-2 or TRBV6-3 and TRBJ1-2; D is ambiguous. Germline values: CDR1 MNHEY, CDR2 SVGEGT. Trimming pared 4 bases from V and 2 bases from J, leaving 23 bases between. There are 18 residues in the CDR3. This CDR3 reads CASSFRPGSAVTNYGYTF. The CDR3 DNA follows: TGTGCCAGCAGTTTTCGACCGGGGTCAGCGGTGACGAACTATGGCTACACCTTC.

This clonotype occurred many times. The rearrangement links TRBV11-2 to TRBJ2-4; 7 nucleotides align to TRBD2. The V gene end was trimmed by 5 bases and the J gene end by 0 bases; junction bases not matched to a gene: 13. The CDR3 consists of 18 residues. CDR1 SGHAT and CDR2 FQNNGV come from the germline V gene. This CDR3 reads CASSRPSLARAAKNIQYF. The DNA for the CDR3 is TGTGCCAGCAGCCGCCCCTCACTAGCGCGAGCAGCCAAAAACATTCAGTACTTC. Looking up the rest from reference TRBV11-2 and TRBJ2-4 gives the full variable domain: EAGVAQSPRYKIIEKRQSVAFWCNPISGHATLYWYQQILGQGPKLLIQFQNNGVVDDSQLPKDRFSAERLKGVDSTLKIQPAKLEDSAVYLCASSRPSLARAAKNIQYFGAGTRLSVL.

This clonotype has at least ten counts. The genes are TRBV6-5 and TRBJ1-3; no clear D. Germline V gene lookup returns CDR1 MNHEY and CDR2 SVGAGI. The CDR3 covers 14 residues. Trimming shortened V by 2 bases and J by 2 bases, and 7 bases separated the two germline ends. The CDR3 here is CASSYGRAGNTIYF. CDR3 sequence (DNA): TGTGCCAGCAGTTACGGGAGGGCTGGAAACACCATATATTTT.

This clonotype was observed at least ten times. The chain couples TRBV19 to TRBJ1-2, with 9 bases lining up with TRBD1. Per the germline V gene, CDR1 is LNHDA and CDR2 is SQIVND (reference sequence). With V trimmed by 7 bases and J by 8 bases, 14 bases remained unmatched. CDR3 length: 15 amino acids. CDR3 sequence reads: CASTTTGQGSIGYTF. The CDR3 coding sequence is TGTGCCAGTACCACCACCGGACAGGGGAGTATAGGCTACACCTTC.

This clonotype was recorded at least ten times. The chain joins TRBV30 to TRBJ1-1, with 7 bases fitting TRBD1. CDR3 length equals 14 residues. The germline CDR1 and CDR2 sequences are GTSNPN and SVGIG (reference sequence). With V trimmed by 1 base and J by 1 base, 3 bases remained unmatched. The CDR3 sequence: CAWSGRTGNTEAFF. CDR3 bases: TGTGCCTGGAGTGGAAGGACAGGGAACACTGAAGCTTTCTTT. Looking up the rest from reference TRBV30 and TRBJ1-1 gives the full variable domain: SQTIHQWPATLVQPVGSPLSLECTVEGTSNPNLYWYRQAAGRGLQLLFYSVGIGQISSEVPQNLSASRPQDRQFILSSKKLLLSDSGFYLCAWSGRTGNTEAFFGQGTRLTVV.

This clonotype showed up many times. Mismatch with germline at one junction end may stem from a read error. This chain links TRBV7-8 with TRBJ2-4; the D call may be TRBD1 or TRBD2 (5 bases each). Per the germline V gene, CDR1 is SGHVS and CDR2 is FQNEAQ. The CDR3 consists of 15 residues. The CDR3 DNA reads TGTGCCAGCAGCTTAAGAGGGGTCGGCAAAAACATTAAGTACTTC. It encodes CASSLRGVGKNIKYF. Full variable domain (rest looked up from reference TRBV7-8 and TRBJ2-4): GAGVSQSPRYKVAKRGQDVALRCDPISGHVSLFWYQQALGQGPEFLTYFQNEAQLDKSGLPSDRFFAERPEGSVSTLKIQRTQQEDSAVYLCASSLRGVGKNIKYFGAGTRLSVL.

This clonotype was recorded at least ten times. The J gene is TRBJ1-1, the V gene TRBV9; D is ambiguous. Germline V gene data show CDR1 as SGDLS and CDR2 as YYNGEE. CDR3 length: 13 amino acids. The V and J ends lost 0 bases and 0 bases respectively, with 3 bases between them. CDR3 sequence (DNA): TGTGCCAGCAGCGTAGAACTGAACACTGAAGCTTTCTTT. Amino acids: CASSVELNTEAFF. Based on the CDR3 plus reference TRBV9 and TRBJ1-1, the full variable domain is DSGVTQTPKHLITATGQRVTLRCSPRSGDLSVYWYQQSLDQGLQFLIQYYNGEERAKGNILERFSAQQFPDLHSELNLSSLELGDSALYFCASSVELNTEAFFGQGTRLTVV.

V gene TRBV27 combines with J gene TRBJ2-7; 7 bases are a match to TRBD1. With 6 bases clipped from V and 2 bases from J, the junction kept 10 bases outside the gene matches. CDR3 length equals 15 residues. Germline values: CDR1 MNHEY, CDR2 SMNVEV (reference sequence). The CDR3 bases are TGTGCCAGCAGCTATACAGGGGTCGAAACCTACGAGCAGTACTTC. It yields the protein CASSYTGVETYEQYF.

The genes are TRBV7-2 and TRBJ2-5; D not certain. Trimming took 6 bases from V and 5 from J, leaving 19 bases between them. Germline V gene lookup returns CDR1 SGHTA and CDR2 FQGNSA. The CDR3 contains 15 residues. The DNA of the CDR3 is TGTGCCAGCAGGCCTAACCCCACTGGGTGGGAGACCCAGTACTTC. Its protein is CASRPNPTGWETQYF.

This clonotype occurred many times. An end of the junction does not agree with germline; a read error may underlie this. The J gene is TRBJ1-1, the V gene TRBV2; TRBD1 matches at 7 bases. CDR3 length: 14 residues. CDR1 SNHLY and CDR2 FYNNEI come from the germline V gene. In DNA form, the CDR3 reads TGTGCCAGCAGTTCCGGGACAGTCAACAATGAAGCTTTCTTT. It translates to CASSSGTVNNEAFF.

This clonotype was recorded at least ten times. This rearrangement joins TRBV6-4 to TRBJ1-3; perhaps TRBD1 as D (5 bases). Germline values: CDR1 MRHNA, CDR2 SNTAGT. This CDR3 contains 13 residues. V lost 5 bases and J 4 bases, leaving 9 bases between the germline ends. The CDR3 DNA is TGTGCCAGCAGTCGGGACGTCGGAAACACCATATATTTT. Encoded protein: CASSRDVGNTIYF.